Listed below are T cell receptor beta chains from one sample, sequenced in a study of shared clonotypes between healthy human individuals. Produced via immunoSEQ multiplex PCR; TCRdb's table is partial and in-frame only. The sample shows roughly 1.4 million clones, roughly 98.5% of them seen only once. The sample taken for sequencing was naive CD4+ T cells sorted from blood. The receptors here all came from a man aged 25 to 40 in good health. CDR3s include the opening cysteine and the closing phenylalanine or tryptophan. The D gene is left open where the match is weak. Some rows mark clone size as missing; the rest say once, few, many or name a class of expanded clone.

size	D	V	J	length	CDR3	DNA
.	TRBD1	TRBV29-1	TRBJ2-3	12	CSGTGGTDTQYF	TGCAGCGGGACAGGGGGCACAGATACGCAGTATTTT
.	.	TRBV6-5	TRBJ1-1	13	CASTQGRNTEAFF	TGTGCCAGCACTCAGGGGCGGAACACTGAAGCTTTCTTT
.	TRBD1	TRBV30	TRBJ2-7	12	CAIRQGGYEQYF	TGTGCCATAAGACAGGGGGGCTACGAGCAGTACTTC
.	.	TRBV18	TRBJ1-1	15	CASSPTLYRRSEAFF	TGTGCCAGCTCACCCACTCTATACAGGCGGAGCGAAGCTTTCTTT
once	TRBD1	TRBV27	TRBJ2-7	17	CASSFLLGDRVTYEQYF	TGTGCCAGCAGTTTCCTCCTAGGGGACAGGGTAACCTACGAGCAGTACTTC
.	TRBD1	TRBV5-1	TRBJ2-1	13	CASSLGQASGEFF	TGCGCCAGCAGCCTAGGACAGGCCTCTGGGGAGTTCTTC
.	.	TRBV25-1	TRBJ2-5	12	CASSEYLKTQYF	TGTGCCAGCAGTGAATATTTGAAGACCCAGTACTTC
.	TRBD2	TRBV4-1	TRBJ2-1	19	CASSQDGLAGANSYNEQFF	TGCGCCAGCAGCCAAGATGGTCTAGCGGGAGCCAACTCCTACAATGAGCAGTTCTTC
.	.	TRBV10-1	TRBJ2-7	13	CASSRQENYEQYF	TGCGCCAGCTCCAGACAGGAGAACTACGAGCAGTACTTC
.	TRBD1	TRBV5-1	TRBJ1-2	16	CASSLGGFGQAYGYTF	TGCGCCAGCAGCTTGGGAGGTTTCGGACAGGCCTATGGCTACACCTTC
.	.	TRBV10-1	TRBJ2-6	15	CASSVAQSRANVLTF	TGCGCCAGCAGTGTGGCTCAAAGTCGGGCCAACGTCCTGACTTTC
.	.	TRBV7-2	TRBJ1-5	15	CASSLRGGSNQPQHF	TGTGCCAGCAGCTTGAGGGGGGGGAGCAATCAGCCCCAGCATTTT
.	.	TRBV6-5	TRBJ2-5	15	CASSYSRGEGETQYF	TGTGCCAGCAGTTACTCGAGGGGGGAAGGAGAGACCCAGTACTTC
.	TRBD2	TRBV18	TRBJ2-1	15	CASSPLAGGKNEQFF	TGTGCCAGCTCACCTTTAGCGGGAGGGAAGAATGAGCAGTTCTTC
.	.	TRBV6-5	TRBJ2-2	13	CASNQGNTGELFF	TGTGCCAGCAACCAGGGGAACACCGGGGAGCTGTTTTTT
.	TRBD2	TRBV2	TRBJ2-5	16	CASSQRLAGTGETQYF	TGTGCCAGCAGCCAAAGACTAGCGGGAACCGGAGAGACCCAGTACTTC
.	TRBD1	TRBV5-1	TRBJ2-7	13	CASSEDRAHEQYF	TGCGCCAGCTCAGAGGACAGGGCCCACGAGCAGTACTTC
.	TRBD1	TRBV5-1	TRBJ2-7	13	CASSHGQGEEQYF	TGCGCCAGCAGTCATGGACAGGGGGAAGAGCAGTACTTC
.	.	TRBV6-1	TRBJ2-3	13	CASSDGPTDTQYF	TGTGCCAGCAGTGATGGACCCACAGATACGCAGTATTTT
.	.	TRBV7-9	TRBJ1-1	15	CASRSIRGRITEAFF	TGTGCCAGCAGGTCCATTCGGGGGCGGATCACTGAAGCTTTCTTT
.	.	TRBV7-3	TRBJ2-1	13	CASRRVSDDEQFF	TGTGCCAGCAGAAGGGTTAGCGACGATGAGCAGTTCTTC
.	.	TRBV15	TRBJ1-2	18	CATSRDILTGLKGNGYTF	TGTGCCACCAGCAGAGATATATTGACAGGCCTAAAGGGGAATGGCTACACCTTC
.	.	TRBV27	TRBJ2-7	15	CASSLRDVTSDEQYF	TGTGCCAGCAGTTTAAGGGACGTGACCTCCGACGAGCAGTACTTC
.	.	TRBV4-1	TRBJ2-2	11	CASSQAGELFF	TGCGCCAGCAGCCAAGCTGGGGAGCTGTTTTTT
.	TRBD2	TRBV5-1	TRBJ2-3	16	CASSSATSGSINTQYF	TGCGCCAGCAGCTCCGCGACTAGCGGTTCAATTAATACGCAGTATTTT
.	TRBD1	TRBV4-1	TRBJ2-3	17	CASSQLMTGRIGDTQYF	TGCGCCAGCAGCCAACTTATGACAGGGCGAATCGGAGATACGCAGTATTTT
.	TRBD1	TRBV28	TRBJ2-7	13	CASSFGQGYEQYF	TGTGCCAGCAGTTTTGGACAGGGCTACGAGCAGTACTTC
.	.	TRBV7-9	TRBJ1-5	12	CASSKGNQPQHF	TGTGCCAGCAGCAAGGGTAATCAGCCCCAGCATTTT
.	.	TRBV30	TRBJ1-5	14	CAWSVRRGNQPQHF	TGTGCCTGGAGTGTACGCAGAGGGAATCAGCCCCAGCATTTT
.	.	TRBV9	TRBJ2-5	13	CASSFRDQETQYF	TGTGCCAGCAGCTTCCGGGACCAAGAGACCCAGTACTTC
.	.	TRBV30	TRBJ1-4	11	CSLQPNAKLFF	TGTTCCCTCCAGCCTAATGCAAAACTGTTTTTT
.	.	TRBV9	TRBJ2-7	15	CASSVGVGSSYEQYF	TGTGCCAGCAGCGTAGGGGTGGGGTCCTCTTACGAGCAGTACTTC
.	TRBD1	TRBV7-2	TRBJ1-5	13	CASSLLGQQPQHF	TGTGCCAGCAGCTTATTGGGACAGCAGCCCCAGCATTTT
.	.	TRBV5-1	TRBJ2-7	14	CASSLLQGANEQYF	TGCGCCAGCAGCTTACTTCAGGGCGCCAACGAGCAGTACTTC
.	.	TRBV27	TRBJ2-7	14	CASRPGTISYEQYF	TGTGCCAGCAGGCCCGGGACGATCTCCTACGAGCAGTACTTC
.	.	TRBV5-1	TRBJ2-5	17	CASSSNPNTRAEETQYF	TGCGCCAGCAGCTCGAACCCGAATACAAGAGCGGAAGAGACCCAGTACTTC
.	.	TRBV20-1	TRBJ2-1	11	CSAGGHGEQFF	TGCAGTGCCGGTGGGCATGGTGAGCAGTTCTTC
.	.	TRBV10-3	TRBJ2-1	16	CAISESERARDNEQFF	TGTGCCATCAGTGAGTCGGAGCGAGCGCGGGACAATGAGCAGTTCTTC
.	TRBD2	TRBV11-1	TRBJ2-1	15	CASSLGGSSNNEQFF	TGTGCCAGCAGCCTGGGGGGGAGTTCTAACAATGAGCAGTTCTTC
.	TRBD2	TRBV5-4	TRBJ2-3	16	CASSLALREVVDTQYF	TGTGCCAGCAGCTTGGCCTTGCGGGAGGTTGTGGATACGCAGTATTTT
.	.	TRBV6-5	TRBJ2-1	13	CASSYRGNNEQFF	TGTGCCAGCAGTTACCGTGGGAACAATGAGCAGTTCTTC
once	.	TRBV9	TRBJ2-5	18	CASSVDGQRGANQETQYF	TGTGCCAGCAGCGTAGACGGACAGCGTGGGGCCAACCAAGAGACCCAGTACTTC
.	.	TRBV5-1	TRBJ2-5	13	CASSSGQKETQYF	TGCGCCAGCAGCTCCGGACAGAAGGAGACCCAGTACTTC
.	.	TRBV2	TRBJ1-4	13	CASSRDKFQKLFF	TGTGCCAGCAGCCGGGACAAGTTTCAAAAACTGTTTTTT
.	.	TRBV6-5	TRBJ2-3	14	CASSYRQGTDTQYF	TGTGCCAGCAGTTACAGGCAGGGGACAGATACGCAGTATTTT
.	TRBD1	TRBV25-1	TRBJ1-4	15	CASSGYRGTNEKLFF	TGTGCCAGCAGTGGATACAGGGGAACTAATGAAAAACTGTTTTTT